Many counts were recorded for the clone carrying this T cell receptor beta chain. Its antigen is still unknown. Together with a sample-barcoded 5' primer, a J-beta primer mix was included in a second PCR lasting roughly 6 to 12 cycles. From the 5' RACE reads, TCRdb called clonotypes with MiXCR, one entry per CDR3 protein. The data contain 750,000 to 950,000 distinct CDR3 sequences, roughly 25% of them singletons. CDR3 size: 16 residues. V lost 2 bases and J lost 4, with 15 bases in between. Per the germline V gene, CDR1 is SGHKS and CDR2 is YYEKEE (reference sequence). This sample is drawn from a study of blood T cells in healthy people across ages. Regarding the study as a whole: It was found that TCR beta diversity correlated strongly with the percentage of naive T cells. Naive and antigen-experienced cells could not be conclusively compared, given unsorted PBMCs.

The donors, aged roughly 6 to 90, were healthy Caucasians from Russia. A further study also used this sample, focusing on T cells of mothers and their children. That paper adds: Material was donated by three healthy Caucasian mothers and their six children.

The chain has TRBV5-5 and TRBJ1-4; tentative D call: TRBD1 (5 bases). The TCR comes from a boy between 10 and 17 years old in good health. The sequenced sample was blood. The CDR3 bases are TGTGCCAGCAGCTTAGGTCTGACAGCCCTTAATGAAAAACTGTTTTTT. This sequence encodes CASSLGLTALNEKLFF.